The sequence of this T cell receptor (beta chain) was determined in a study of blood T cells in healthy people across ages. No fewer than 5.5 micrograms of total RNA were isolated from every sample. A second PCR, run for 7 to 11 cycles, used a sample-barcoded 5' primer plus a J-beta primer mix. From the 5' RACE reads, TCRdb called clonotypes with MiXCR, one entry per CDR3 protein. The data show more than 650,000 distinct CDR3 sequences, 22% seen once. Per the germline V gene, CDR1 is MNHEY and CDR2 is SVGAGI. The V gene lost 2 bases and the J gene lost 4 bases, with 17 bases spanning the gap. The CDR3 runs 17 residues. This clonotype was seen only a few times.

The sequenced sample was blood. The chain has TRBV6-5 and TRBJ2-2, with D maybe TRBD2 (5 bases). This receptor was taken from a man between 65 and 85 years old in good health. DNA of the CDR3: TGTGCCAGCAGTTACCAGGACTCCCTACTCGCCACCGGGGAGCTGTTTTTT. Translation: CASSYQDSLLATGELFF.